A selection of T cell receptor beta chains follows, all from one sample in a study of Ad26.COV2.S vaccination and SARS-CoV-2 variants. Repertoires were generated with immunoSEQ multiplex PCR, while TCRdb's copy carries only in-frame clones and drops some. The sample lists some 350,000 clones, 85% occurring once. Material: peripheral blood, obtained in a trial of Ad26.COV2.S vaccine versus placebo. The origin of the receptors is a person aged 18-65 years who received the Ad26.COV2.S COVID-19 vaccine or a placebo. Both conserved end residues are part of each CDR3. The D gene is left open where the match is weak. Clone size, where shown, is once, few, many, or a class for clones that have expanded.

d_gene	v_gene	j_gene	abundance	CDR3nt	CDR3aa
-	TRBV25-1	TRBJ2-1	-	TGTGCCAGCAGTGGGGGAGACAATGAGCAGTTCTTC	CASSGGDNEQFF
TRBD2	TRBV13	TRBJ2-1	-	TGTGCCAGCAGCTTTGCCCCGACTAGCGGGAGGGCAGGTGAGCAGTTCTTC	CASSFAPTSGRAGEQFF
-	TRBV18	TRBJ2-7	-	TGTGCCAGCTCACCAGGGCCCTACGAGCAGTACTTC	CASSPGPYEQYF
-	TRBV30	TRBJ1-5	-	TGTGCCTGGAGTTACCCAGGGGTTTGGTCCCAGCATTTT	CAWSYPGVWSQHF
-	TRBV6-5	TRBJ2-5	-	TGTGCCAGCAGTTACTCGCGGCCTACTTACCAAGAGACCCAGTACTTC	CASSYSRPTYQETQYF
-	TRBV6-1	TRBJ1-2	-	TGTGCCAGCAGTGAATGGCAGGTCGACTATGGCTACACCTTC	CASSEWQVDYGYTF
TRBD2	TRBV9	TRBJ2-2	-	TGTGCCAGCAGCGTAGCTGGAAGCGGGGGGGCGATTACCGGGGAGCTGTTTTTT	CASSVAGSGGAITGELFF
TRBD1	TRBV10-2	TRBJ1-1	once	TGCGCCAGCAAATCACGCGGGGGACAGGGGGCATACACTGAAGCTTTCTTT	CASKSRGGQGAYTEAFF
-	TRBV13	TRBJ1-6	once	TGTGCCAGCAGTTTAAGACAGGCCCCGAATTCACCCCTCCACTTT	CASSLRQAPNSPLHF
TRBD1	TRBV29-1	TRBJ2-1	-	TGCAGCGTGGTGGGACAGGGGGCGAATGAGCAGTTCTTC	CSVVGQGANEQFF
TRBD2	TRBV5-1	TRBJ2-5	once	TGCGCCAGCAGGAGGACTAGCGGGGTTTCTGAGACCCAGTACTTC	CASRRTSGVSETQYF
-	TRBV5-1	TRBJ1-1	-	TGCGCCAGCAGCTTGGGGGTGGCATTGAACACTGAAGCTTTCTTT	CASSLGVALNTEAFF
TRBD2	TRBV9	TRBJ2-2	-	TGTGCCAGCAGCGTAGATCCTAGCGGGAGGAGCGGGGAGCTGTTTTTT	CASSVDPSGRSGELFF
-	TRBV12-3/TRBV12-4	TRBJ2-3	many	TGTGCCAGCAGTTTAGAGGGTACGCAGTATTTT	CASSLEGTQYF
-	TRBV14	TRBJ1-5	-	TGTGCCAGCAGTCGACGGGGCAATCAGCCCCAGCATTTT	CASSRRGNQPQHF
TRBD1	TRBV4-1	TRBJ2-7	-	TGCGCCAGCAGCTTAACACCCCTGGACAGGGCCCACGAGCAGTACTTC	CASSLTPLDRAHEQYF
-	TRBV4-3	TRBJ2-7	-	TGCGCCAGCAGCCAAGATTACGGGTTCACCTACGAGCAGTACTTC	CASSQDYGFTYEQYF
TRBD1	TRBV5-4	TRBJ1-1	-	TGTGCCAGCAGCTTCAGGGGGCCAAACACTGAAGCTTTCTTT	CASSFRGPNTEAFF
-	TRBV19	TRBJ2-4	-	TGTGCCAGTAGTATATTTGGGGGAGAGCGAAACATTCAGTACTTC	CASSIFGGERNIQYF
-	TRBV6-6	TRBJ2-5	-	TGTGCCAGCAGCCAACCCCGGGGGGCGAAGGAGACCCAGTACTTC	CASSQPRGAKETQYF
TRBD1	TRBV30	TRBJ2-7	few	TGTGCCTGGAGTGGGACAGGGGGCGAGCAGTACTTC	CAWSGTGGEQYF
-	TRBV18	TRBJ1-4	-	TGTGCCACCTCACAGGGAGCTAATGAAAAACTGTTTTTT	CATSQGANEKLFF
TRBD1	TRBV5-4	TRBJ2-7	-	TGTGCCAGCAGCCCGGGACAGGGGGCTCTCGAGCAGTACTTC	CASSPGQGALEQYF
-	TRBV30	TRBJ1-1	-	TGTGCCTTGGTCCGGGGACTGGCGAACACTGAAGCTTTCTTT	CALVRGLANTEAFF
-	TRBV6-1	TRBJ1-3	-	TGTGCCAGCAGTGGACCACCCCTCGGGGTGCTCTCTGGAAACACCATATATTTT	CASSGPPLGVLSGNTIYF
-	TRBV5-6	TRBJ1-5	few	TGTGCCAGCAGCTTGGCACACCTTAATCAGCCCCAGCATTTT	CASSLAHLNQPQHF
-	TRBV23-1	TRBJ2-1	few	TGCGCCAGCAGTCAAGCCCTTCCCTGGGATCCCTCCTACAATGAGCAGTTCTTC	CASSQALPWDPSYNEQFF
-	TRBV4-2	TRBJ2-3	-	TGTGCCAGCAGCCAAGATGGGACTTTCCCAGATACGCAGTATTTT	CASSQDGTFPDTQYF
-	TRBV10-3	TRBJ2-7	-	TGTGCCATCAGTCCGTCATTCTGGGACGAGCAGTACTTC	CAISPSFWDEQYF
-	TRBV5-1	TRBJ1-5	-	TGCGCCAGCAGCTTGGTAGCAGATAGCAATCAGCCCCAGCATTTT	CASSLVADSNQPQHF
-	TRBV7-2	TRBJ2-1	-	TGTGCCAGCAGCTTAGACGTTTACAATGAGCAGTTCTTC	CASSLDVYNEQFF
-	TRBV29-1	TRBJ1-5	many	TGCAGCGTTGAATACGGTAGCAATCAGCCCCAGCATTTT	CSVEYGSNQPQHF
TRBD2	TRBV27	TRBJ2-7	-	TGTGCCAGCAGTTCCATCAGCGGGGGCCGTTACTACGAGCAGTACTTC	CASSSISGGRYYEQYF
-	TRBV12-3/TRBV12-4	TRBJ2-3	once	TGTGCCGAAAGCGACGGGAGATCGCAGTATTTT	CAESDGRSQYF
TRBD1	TRBV6-5	TRBJ2-1	-	TGTGCCAGCAGTTACGGCAGGGGGCTCTCCAATGAGCAGTTCTTC	CASSYGRGLSNEQFF
-	TRBV2	TRBJ2-1	-	TGTGCCAGCAGTGTATACAAGGACAATGAGCAGTTCTTC	CASSVYKDNEQFF
TRBD1	TRBV4-1	TRBJ2-3	-	TGCGCCAGCAGCCAAGGACAGGGTGGAGATACGCAGTATTTT	CASSQGQGGDTQYF
TRBD2	TRBV7-6	TRBJ2-3	-	TGTGCCAGCAGCTCAAATAGCGGGAGTGGGTCAGATACGCAGTATTTT	CASSSNSGSGSDTQYF
TRBD2	TRBV6-2/TRBV6-3	TRBJ2-7	-	TGTGCCAGCAGTTTTAGCGGGAGTGGGTACGAGCAGTACTTC	CASSFSGSGYEQYF
-	TRBV27	TRBJ2-3	-	TGTGCCAGCAGTTTTTTTACAGGGAGGACAGATACGCAGTATTTT	CASSFFTGRTDTQYF
-	TRBV6-1	TRBJ1-5	-	TGTGCCAGCAGTGAAGCCCTACCGCTTCATCAGCCCCAGCATTTT	CASSEALPLHQPQHF
-	TRBV5-4	TRBJ2-2	once	TGTGCCAGCAGCGTGATAAGTGGGACCGGGGAGCTGTTTTTT	CASSVISGTGELFF
-	TRBV5-6	TRBJ1-6	-	TGTGCCAGCAGCTTGACTGGTGGTCGAGTCAATTCACCCCTCCACTTT	CASSLTGGRVNSPLHF
-	TRBV14	TRBJ2-6	-	TGTGCCAGCAGCCAAGACGGAGTAGGGTCTGGGGCCAACGTCCTGACTTTC	CASSQDGVGSGANVLTF
-	TRBV7-2	TRBJ1-1	-	TGTGCCAGCAGCAATCAGGGAGTTGAAGCTTTCTTT	CASSNQGVEAFF
-	TRBV27	TRBJ1-1	-	TGTGCCAGCAGCCGCCAGGGCGGAGGATATACTGAAGCTTTCTTT	CASSRQGGGYTEAFF
-	TRBV4-3	TRBJ2-3	-	TGCGCCAGCAGCCACAGGGGCTCAGATACGCAGTATTTT	CASSHRGSDTQYF
-	TRBV11-2	TRBJ2-6	-	TGTGCCAGCAGCCGAAGCAATGGGGCCAACGTCCTGACTTTC	CASSRSNGANVLTF
TRBD2	TRBV5-6	TRBJ2-7	-	TGTGCCAGCAGCTCGGGACTAGCGGGAGTCGACTCCTACGAGCAGTACTTC	CASSSGLAGVDSYEQYF
TRBD2	TRBV5-1	TRBJ2-1	-	TGCGCCAGCGAGCCTTTTGGAGCGGGGGTGTACAATGAGCAGTTCTTC	CASEPFGAGVYNEQFF
TRBD2	TRBV12-3/TRBV12-4	TRBJ2-1	-	TGTGCCAGCAGCCCCACTAGCGGGAATGAGCAGTTCTTC	CASSPTSGNEQFF
TRBD1	TRBV6-5	TRBJ2-7	-	TGTGCCAGCAGCGCGGACAGGGGGTGGGAGCAGTACTTC	CASSADRGWEQYF
TRBD2	TRBV5-1	TRBJ2-1	-	TGCGCCAGCAGCTTGGGCGGGGGGCCCTCCAATGAGCAGTTCTTC	CASSLGGGPSNEQFF
-	TRBV7-2	TRBJ2-7	-	TGTGCCAGCAGCCCAAAACTGGAATCCTACGAGCAGTACTTC	CASSPKLESYEQYF
TRBD2	TRBV5-4	TRBJ2-3	once	TGTGCCAGCAGCTTCGTTGCGGGAGGGAGGAGGGGAACAGATACGCAGTATTTT	CASSFVAGGRRGTDTQYF
TRBD2	TRBV29-1	TRBJ2-7	once	TGCAGGGCTGGACTAGCGTCCCTTGAGGCCTACGAGCAGTACTTC	CRAGLASLEAYEQYF